Each of the 28 T cell receptor beta chains below was sequenced from the same sample in a study of shared clonotypes between healthy human individuals. Clones were read by immunoSEQ multiplex PCR, and TCRdb kept only the in-frame ones, dropping some. The sample has 850,000 to 1,200,000 clones, about 76% seen once. Sequenced material: memory CD4+ T cells sorted from blood. Subset noted: CD45RA-negative fraction. The receptors originated from a man younger than 35 in good health.

There are many counts of this clone. This chain links TRBV6-1 with TRBJ1-3; no firm D call. The CDR3 is 15 residues long. CDR1 and CDR2 from the germline V gene are MNHNS and SASEGT. V shed 2 bases and J shed 4 bases, with 12 bases lying between them. CDR3 amino acids: CASSEHRRIGNTIYF. The CDR3 DNA follows: TGTGCCAGCAGTGAACACCGAAGGATCGGAAACACCATATATTTT.

V and J are TRBV5-1 and TRBJ2-1; D is possibly TRBD1 (6 bases). V lost 4 bases, J lost 2 bases, and 13 bases lay in between. The CDR3 runs 15 residues. The V gene's germline CDR1 is SGHRS and CDR2 YFSETQ. The DNA for the CDR3 is TGCGCCAGCAGCGGTGAGGGGGTCCCCTACAATGAGCAGTTCTTC. Translation: CASSGEGVPYNEQFF.

This chain uses TRBV7-2 with TRBJ2-1; the D call may be TRBD1 or TRBD2 (6 bases each). Trimming took 5 bases from V and 7 from J, leaving 9 bases between them. Per germline, CDR1 SGHTA and CDR2 FQGNSA. The CDR3 is made up of 12 amino acids. The CDR3 protein is CASSRRGNEQFF. The CDR3 DNA sequence: TGTGCCAGCAGCCGGAGGGGGAATGAGCAGTTCTTC. Looking up the rest from reference TRBV7-2 and TRBJ2-1 gives the full variable domain: GAGVSQSPSNKVTEKGKDVELRCDPISGHTALYWYRQSLGQGLEFLIYFQGNSAPDKSGLPSDRFSAERTGGSVSTLTIQRTQQEDSAVYLCASSRRGNEQFFGPGTRLTVL.

The sample holds many counts of this clone. The genes are TRBV2 and TRBJ2-2; D uncertain. V was cut by 0 bases and J by 3 bases, with 5 bases left in between. The CDR3 is 14 residues long. Germline CDR1 SNHLY, CDR2 FYNNEI. The CDR3 nucleotides read TGTGCCAGCAGTGAAGCGGGGTACACCGGGGAGCTGTTTTTT. Its protein is CASSEAGYTGELFF.

This clone was seen a handful of times. V gene TRBV30 combines with J gene TRBJ1-2, with TRBD1 identical over 10 bases. This CDR3 region has 13 residues. J lost 7 bases, V lost 6 bases, and 8 bases had no gene match. Germline-derived CDR1 and CDR2 are GTSNPN and SVGIG (reference sequence). The CDR3 region is CACSDRGNRGYTF. The CDR3 nucleotides read TGTGCCTGTTCGGACAGGGGGAACCGTGGCTACACCTTC.

The chain recombines TRBV18 with TRBJ2-2, with D possibly being TRBD1 or TRBD2 (6 bases each). This CDR3 contains 16 residues. Germline CDR1 reads KGHSH; CDR2 reads LQKENI. Trimming stripped 10 bases from V and 2 bases from J, with 20 bases between. The CDR3 protein is CATSTLGGRNTGELFF. The CDR3 coding sequence is TGTGCCACCTCCACCCTCGGGGGCCGAAACACCGGGGAGCTGTTTTTT.

The chain joins TRBV11-2 to TRBJ1-1, with 7 bases that match TRBD1. The junction had 5 bases not matched to a gene; V was cut back by 7 bases and J by 0 bases. This CDR3 is built from 14 residues. CDR1 and CDR2 from the germline V gene are SGHAT and FQNNGV. The CDR3 is CASTLGQMNTEAFF. The CDR3 nucleotides are TGTGCCAGCACCCTGGGACAGATGAACACTGAAGCTTTCTTT.

The chain is built from TRBV5-1 and TRBJ2-7, with TRBD1 matching over 10 bases. The CDR3 spans 13 residues. CDR1 and CDR2 (germline): SGHRS, YFSETQ. V was pared by 3 bases and J by 6 bases, with 3 bases of the junction left unmatched. This CDR3 reads CASSSDRGVEQYF. In DNA, the CDR3 is TGCGCCAGCAGCTCGGACAGGGGGGTCGAGCAGTACTTC.

This chain joins TRBV7-9 and TRBJ2-5, with no clear D. This CDR3 spans 11 amino acids. Germline CDR1 and CDR2: SEHNR and FQNEAQ (reference sequence). V was pared by 5 bases and J by 5 bases, with 6 bases between. Here the CDR3 reads CASSVSETQYF. The CDR3 DNA is TGTGCCAGCAGCGTTTCGGAGACCCAGTACTTC.

V usage is TRBV4-1 and J usage is TRBJ2-3; D may be TRBD1 (5 bases). The V end lost 0 bases, the J end lost 2 bases, and 9 bases lay between the germline ends. The CDR3 length is 15 residues. Germline V CDR1 and CDR2: MGHRA, YSYEKL. In DNA form, the CDR3 reads TGCGCCAGCAGCCAAGAGGGCAGGGACACAGATACGCAGTATTTT. Its translation is CASSQEGRDTDTQYF.

This clone was seen a few times. A read error is the likely source, as a far larger clone sits one nucleotide away. This chain joins TRBV5-1 and TRBJ1-1; a weak D match, TRBD1 (5 bases). Trimming took off 4 bases at V and 1 base at J, with 5 bases between the two ends. Germline V gene data show CDR1 as SGHRS and CDR2 as YFSETQ. This CDR3 has 12 amino acids. CDR3 protein: CASSGGNTEAFF. CDR3 in DNA: TGCGCCAGCAGCGGGGGGAACACTGAAGCTTTCTTT.

The chain is built from TRBV1 and TRBJ2-5. TRBV1 is marked as a pseudogene. The CDR3 has 11 amino acids. This CDR3 reads CTCRPEETQYF. CDR3 bases: TGCACCTGTCGGCCAGAAGAGACCCAGTACTTC.

In nucleotides, the CDR3 is TGTGCCAGCAGCTTAGATCGCTTCGGCTCTGGAAACACCATATATTTT. It specifies CASSLDRFGSGNTIYF. The rearrangement joins TRBV11-2 to TRBJ1-3; D unresolved. Germline V gene lookup returns CDR1 SGHAT and CDR2 FQNNGV. V dropped 0 bases and J dropped 0 bases, with 9 bases sitting between them. The CDR3 runs to 16 residues.

The CDR3 is CASSPTRGPYEQYF. The CDR3 region has the DNA TGCGCCAGCAGCCCTACTCGGGGGCCCTACGAGCAGTACTTC. The chain links TRBV4-1 to TRBJ2-7; tentatively, D is TRBD1 or TRBD2 (6 bases each). Trimming left V 4 bases short and J 2 bases short, with 12 bases between. The CDR3 contains 14 residues. Germline V gene data show CDR1 as MGHRA and CDR2 as YSYEKL.

On this clone: It may be a read error: a sequence one base away is much more abundant. The chain has TRBV9 and TRBJ1-1; 10 nucleotides match TRBD1. CDR3 length equals 14 residues. Unmatched junction bases numbered 3, after V lost 0 bases and J lost 7 bases. The germline CDR1 and CDR2 sequences are SGDLS and YYNGEE. The chain's CDR3 is CASSVADRGSEAFF. The CDR3 region has the DNA TGTGCCAGCAGCGTAGCGGACAGGGGGAGTGAAGCTTTCTTT.

V usage is TRBV7-9 and J usage is TRBJ1-2; D is unresolved. V was shortened by 6 bases and J by 4 bases, with 18 bases between the two germline ends. CDR1 and CDR2 (germline): SEHNR, FQNEAQ (reference sequence). The CDR3 sequence is 15 residues long. CDR3 nucleotides: TGTGCCAGCAGTCCCCCGGGGAGTCTGAGCTATGGCTACACCTTC. This gives the protein CASSPPGSLSYGYTF.

The chain couples TRBV5-1 to TRBJ2-3; tentatively, D is TRBD1 or TRBD2 (5 bases each). The V end was cut by 0 bases, the J end by 3 bases, with 11 bases between. There are 15 residues in the CDR3. Looked up from germline, CDR1 is SGHRS and CDR2 is YFSETQ. CDR3 DNA sequence: TGCGCCAGCAGCTTGGGGGGGAGTCCGACAGATACGCAGTATTTT. It codes for CASSLGGSPTDTQYF.

With respect to this clone: Other DNA sequences in the same sample also yield this CDR3. The chain couples TRBV5-6 to TRBJ2-5, with D uncertain. V was cut by 4 bases and J by 5 bases, with 6 bases left in between. The CDR3 contains 11 residues. Germline loops: CDR1 SGHDT, CDR2 YYEEEE. This CDR3 reads CASSGKETQYF. CDR3 in DNA: TGTGCCAGCAGCGGGAAGGAGACCCAGTACTTC.

On this clone itself: This CDR3 is also generated by other DNA sequences in the sample. This sequence joins TRBV7-9 and TRBJ2-1; no firm D call. With 1 base removed from V and 5 bases from J, the gap between germline ends came to 6 bases. The CDR3 is 13 residues long. Germline-derived CDR1 and CDR2 are SEHNR and FQNEAQ (reference sequence). CDR3 DNA sequence: TGTGCCAGCAGCTTAGGCCAGAACAATGAGCAGTTCTTC. This translates into CASSLGQNNEQFF.

The V and J genes are TRBV5-1 and TRBJ1-6, with 7 bases identical to TRBD1. This CDR3 has 14 residues. Unmatched junction bases numbered 6, after V lost 4 bases and J lost 8 bases. Per germline, CDR1 SGHRS and CDR2 YFSETQ. The CDR3 nucleotides are TGCGCCAGCAGCGCGGGACAGAAGGATTCACCCCTCCACTTT. Protein product: CASSAGQKDSPLHF.

The chain links TRBV2 to TRBJ1-4; 9 positions match TRBD1. With 6 bases clipped from V and 5 bases from J, the junction kept 1 base outside the gene matches. Germline V gives CDR1 SNHLY, CDR2 FYNNEI. The CDR3 has 13 residues. The CDR3 region is CASRGQGNEKLFF. The CDR3 nucleotides are TGTGCCAGCAGGGGACAGGGCAATGAAAAACTGTTTTTT.

This clone was detected a few times. This sequence joins TRBV6-5 and TRBJ1-6; no firm D call. The CDR3 has 14 residues. V gave up 2 bases and J gave up 9 bases, with 11 bases separating them. Germline V lookup: CDR1 MNHEY, CDR2 SVGAGI. CDR3 coding DNA: TGTGCCAGCAGTTACACATTGACAAGTTCACCCCTCCACTTT. Translation: CASSYTLTSSPLHF.

The rearrangement joins TRBV5-1 to TRBJ2-3, with TRBD2 matching over 7 bases. This CDR3 is built from 15 residues. Germline CDR1 SGHRS, CDR2 YFSETQ. Trimming at V came to 4 bases and at J to 2 bases, leaving 7 bases not matched to a gene. Here the CDR3 DNA reads TGCGCCAGCAGCGGAGCGGGGCGTAACACAGATACGCAGTATTTT. Amino acids: CASSGAGRNTDTQYF.

The V gene is TRBV7-2, the J gene TRBJ2-1; 9 positions match TRBD2. V gave up 1 base and J gave up 2 bases; unmatched junction bases: 3. Germline CDR1 reads SGHTA; CDR2 reads FQGNSA. The CDR3 length is 16 residues. The CDR3 DNA is TGTGCCAGCAGCTTAGGATCTAGCGGGACCTACAATGAGCAGTTCTTC. It codes for CASSLGSSGTYNEQFF.

V usage is TRBV5-8 and J usage is TRBJ2-3; 7 bases are a match to TRBD1. The CDR3 runs to 15 residues. Unmatched junction bases numbered 5, after V lost 4 bases and J lost 0 bases. Looked up from germline, CDR1 is SGHTS and CDR2 is YDEGEE. CDR3 sequence: CASSTRTGSTDTQYF. The CDR3 DNA reads as TGTGCCAGCAGCACCAGGACAGGTAGCACAGATACGCAGTATTTT.

The chain has TRBV29-1 and TRBJ2-5; D unclear. The CDR3 length is 10 residues. Germline CDR1 is SQVTM and CDR2 is ANQGSEA. V was shortened by 7 bases and J by 5 bases, with 8 bases between the two germline ends. The CDR3, as DNA: TGCAGCGCCCGAGTGGAGACCCAGTACTTC. Protein product: CSARVETQYF.

V gene TRBV7-2 combines with J gene TRBJ2-2, with D hard to call. V was trimmed by 0 bases and J by 1 base, leaving 6 bases between them. The CDR3 extends over 15 amino acids. CDR1 is SGHTA and CDR2 is FQGNSA in the germline V gene. CDR3 sequence: CASSLAGLNTGELFF. Here the CDR3 DNA reads TGTGCCAGCAGCTTAGCGGGATTGAACACCGGGGAGCTGTTTTTT.

CDR3 sequence reads: CASSLGGSGGYEQYF. CDR3 nucleotides: TGTGCCAGCAGCCTTGGAGGTAGCGGGGGCTACGAGCAGTACTTC. The V call is TRBV7-9, the J call TRBJ2-7, with 9 bases lining up with TRBD2. Germline-derived CDR1 and CDR2 are SEHNR and FQNEAQ (reference sequence). Trimming cost V 5 bases and J 3 bases; bases outside gene matches: 8. This CDR3 spans 15 amino acids.